The 25 T cell receptor beta chains listed next were all sequenced from one sample in a study of sequential checkpoint blockade in melanoma. TCRdb keeps only in-frame clones here, not all; method: immunoSEQ multiplex PCR. The sample has some 14,000 clones, 77% seen once; the top ten hold 25% to 35%. The sample's treatment: randomized to nivolumab then ipilimumab (arm A) or the reverse (arm B). Material: CD8+ T cells sorted from blood (inferred from file names), obtained from a patient given nivolumab and ipilimumab in sequence. The receptors stem from a human donor with melanoma.

By sample fraction, this clone is medium-sized (0.01 to 0.1%). This rearrangement joins TRBV6-5 to TRBJ1-5; D is perhaps TRBD1 (5 bases). Germline CDR1 reads MNHEY; CDR2 reads SVGAGI. The CDR3 is 14 residues long. Trimming stripped 2 bases from V and 7 bases from J, with 12 bases between. CDR3 loop: CASSYAQGSQPQHF. For the CDR3, the DNA is TGTGCCAGCAGTTACGCGCAGGGCAGCCAGCCCCAGCATTTT.

The count of this clone is one. This rearrangement joins TRBV27 to TRBJ2-5; 9 bases line up with TRBD1. The V and J ends lost 4 bases and 12 bases, in that order; junction bases with no gene match: 9. Germline assignment: CDR1 MNHEY and CDR2 SMNVEV (reference sequence). The CDR3 has 13 residues. CDR3 sequence: CASSSGQGRMKYF. In nucleotides, the CDR3 is TGTGCCAGCAGTTCGGGACAGGGCAGGATGAAGTACTTC.

The V call is TRBV19, the J call TRBJ2-1; weak D call: TRBD2 (5 bases). Germline-derived CDR1 and CDR2 are LNHDA and SQIVND (reference sequence). CDR3 length: 16 amino acids. V gave up 2 bases and J gave up 2 bases, with 13 bases separating them. CDR3 in amino acids: CASSILARDPYNEQFF. In nucleotides, the CDR3 is TGTGCCAGTAGTATACTAGCCCGCGACCCCTACAATGAGCAGTTCTTC.

CDR3 region: CASSETGAYEQYF. CDR3 sequence (DNA): TGTGCCAGCAGTGAGACAGGGGCCTACGAGCAGTACTTC. The genes are TRBV28 and TRBJ2-7; 8 bases line up with TRBD1. The CDR3 consists of 13 residues. The germline gives CDR1 MDHEN, CDR2 SYDVKM. Trimming cost V 5 bases and J 2 bases; bases outside gene matches: 2.

This clone showed up just a few times. The rearrangement uses TRBV6-4 and TRBJ2-3; 11 nucleotides match TRBD1. The CDR3 extends over 15 amino acids. Per germline, CDR1 MRHNA and CDR2 SNTAGT. V trimming: 2 bases; J trimming: 3 bases; junction bases outside the gene matches: 1. The CDR3 coding sequence is TGTGCCAGCAGTGACGGACAGGGGGCAACAGATACGCAGTATTTT. Amino acid sequence: CASSDGQGATDTQYF.

This rearrangement joins TRBV5-1 to TRBJ2-1; 8 nucleotides line up with TRBD2. Unmatched junction bases numbered 0, after V lost 1 base and J lost 9 bases. Germline CDR1 reads SGHRS; CDR2 reads YFSETQ. CDR3 size: 12 residues. This CDR3 is CASSLSGGEQFF. The CDR3 region has the DNA TGCGCCAGCAGCTTGAGCGGGGGTGAGCAGTTCTTC.

The genes are TRBV19 and TRBJ2-2, with 9 nucleotides matching TRBD2. Germline V gives CDR1 LNHDA, CDR2 SQIVND (reference sequence). The V and J ends lost 1 base and 3 bases, in that order; junction bases with no gene match: 3. The CDR3 runs 16 residues. The CDR3 DNA sequence: TGTGCCAGTAGTATAGCTAGCGGGACTTACACCGGGGAGCTGTTTTTT. It translates to CASSIASGTYTGELFF.

The chain is built from TRBV4-1 and TRBJ2-3; no clear D. There are 14 residues in the CDR3. Germline CDR1 reads MGHRA; CDR2 reads YSYEKL. Deletions cut 1 base from V and 0 bases from J, with 5 bases between. In DNA form, the CDR3 reads TGCGCCAGCAGCCAAGTGAGGAGCACAGATACGCAGTATTTT. It specifies CASSQVRSTDTQYF.

V usage is TRBV27 and J usage is TRBJ2-1; a possible D gene is TRBD2 (6 bases). The germline CDR1 and CDR2 sequences are MNHEY and SMNVEV (reference sequence). The CDR3 is 14 residues long. The ends were cut back, 1 base at V and 7 bases at J, with 11 bases in the middle. As DNA, the CDR3 is TGTGCCAGCAGTTTATTCTTGGGAGGAAATGAGCAGTTCTTC. This translates into CASSLFLGGNEQFF.

V is TRBV5-4 and J is TRBJ2-1, with 9 bases lining up with TRBD2. Germline V gives CDR1 SGHNT, CDR2 YYREEE (reference sequence). The CDR3 spans 15 residues. Unmatched junction bases numbered 3, after V lost 0 bases and J lost 5 bases. CDR3 protein: CASSLVAGANNEQFF. The CDR3 DNA follows: TGTGCCAGCAGCTTGGTAGCGGGGGCAAACAATGAGCAGTTCTTC.

The chain links TRBV4-3 to TRBJ2-5, with 7 bases matching TRBD2. The DNA end lines up better with TRBJ2-7; the J call may be wrong. Germline loops: CDR1 LGHNA, CDR2 YSLEER. The CDR3 totals 16 residues. In nucleotides, the CDR3 is TGCGCCAGCAGCCAAGATCCGGGAGGCACGGCCTACGAGCAGTACTTC. Its translation is CASSQDPGGTAYEQYF.

The V call is TRBV2, the J call TRBJ2-7; 9 bases align to TRBD1. The trim removed 6 bases at V and 0 bases at J, leaving 6 bases unmatched. This CDR3 is 15 amino acids long. Germline assignment: CDR1 SNHLY and CDR2 FYNNEI. CDR3 bases: TGTGCCAGCAGCTACGGACAGGGGCACTCCTACGAGCAGTACTTC. Translation gives CASSYGQGHSYEQYF.

This clone was seen a handful of times. The chain links TRBV6-1 to TRBJ2-3; the D is unclear. CDR1 and CDR2 (germline): MNHNS, SASEGT. The CDR3 covers 13 residues. V was trimmed by 2 bases and J by 5 bases, leaving 8 bases between them. CDR3 nucleotide sequence: TGTGCCAGCAGTGAAATGGCGGAAGATACGCAGTATTTT. It codes for CASSEMAEDTQYF.

This sequence joins TRBV9 and TRBJ1-2, with 7 positions matching TRBD1. CDR1 SGDLS and CDR2 YYNGEE come from the germline V gene. V trimming: 0 bases; J trimming: 4 bases; junction bases outside the gene matches: 24. This CDR3 is 21 amino acids long. In DNA form, the CDR3 reads TGTGCCAGCAGCGTAGCCCAGGGACAGCCAAAACCCGGTGGTGTTATCTATGGCTACACCTTC. Its protein is CASSVAQGQPKPGGVIYGYTF.

The CDR3 DNA reads TGTGCCAGCAGTTTATCGCGCGGGTTCAGGGGCTACGAGCAGTACTTC. It specifies CASSLSRGFRGYEQYF. The chain joins TRBV27 to TRBJ2-7; tentative D call: TRBD1 (6 bases). This CDR3 spans 16 amino acids. Germline CDR1 and CDR2: MNHEY and SMNVEV (reference sequence). Trimming took 0 bases from V and 3 from J, leaving 15 bases between them.

The chain links TRBV6-5 to TRBJ2-1; a possible D gene is TRBD1 (6 bases). This CDR3 region has 14 residues. V lost 3 bases and J 6 bases, leaving 12 bases between the germline ends. Looked up from germline, CDR1 is MNHEY and CDR2 is SVGAGI. For the CDR3, the DNA is TGTGCCAGCAGTTATTCGCAGGGGAGCAATGAGCAGTTCTTC. Its protein product is CASSYSQGSNEQFF.

Points on this clone: Other DNA sequences from this sample encode an identical CDR3 as well. The rearrangement uses TRBV2 and TRBJ1-6; a weak D match, TRBD1 (5 bases). From germline, CDR1 is SNHLY and CDR2 FYNNEI. CDR3 size: 17 residues. The V end was cut by 2 bases, the J end by 4 bases, with 15 bases between. Here the CDR3 reads CASSERGTGLYNSPLHF. The CDR3 nucleotides read TGTGCCAGCAGTGAAAGAGGGACTGGTCTTTATAATTCACCCCTCCACTTT.

The V and J genes are TRBV10-3 and TRBJ1-2; D remains unclear. The CDR3 covers 16 residues. CDR1 is ENHRY and CDR2 is SYGVKD in the germline V gene. V was trimmed by 2 bases and J by 5 bases, leaving 18 bases between them. The CDR3 here is CAISEDREGGAYGYTF. DNA for the CDR3: TGTGCCATCAGTGAGGATAGGGAGGGAGGAGCGTATGGCTACACCTTC.

The chain uses TRBV27 and TRBJ1-2, with 8 bases matching TRBD1. V lost 2 bases to trimming and J lost 4 bases; unmatched junction nucleotides: 0. Germline lookup yields CDR1 MNHEY and CDR2 SMNVEV (reference sequence). This CDR3 has 13 amino acids. The CDR3 nucleotides read TGTGCCAGCAGTTTAGGACAGGGCTATGGCTACACCTTC. Its translation: CASSLGQGYGYTF.

The rearrangement joins TRBV18 to TRBJ2-5; a possible D gene is TRBD1 (6 bases). V was pared by 4 bases and J by 1 base, with 10 bases between. CDR3 length: 14 amino acids. The germline CDR1 and CDR2 sequences are KGHSH and LQKENI. The CDR3 sequence is CASSQGTSQETQYF. In DNA, the CDR3 is TGTGCCAGCTCACAGGGGACAAGCCAAGAGACCCAGTACTTC.

The chain couples TRBV5-1 to TRBJ2-6, with TRBD2 matching 7 bases. V shed 2 bases and J 1 base; nucleotides not matched to a gene: 12. The CDR3 covers 19 residues. The germline V gene encodes CDR1 SGHRS and CDR2 YFSETQ. The CDR3 loop is CASSFVPQRDSSGANVLTF. The CDR3 DNA is TGCGCCAGCAGCTTTGTCCCCCAGCGGGATAGTTCTGGGGCCAACGTCCTGACTTTC.

The chain combines TRBV9 with TRBJ2-1; TRBD2 agrees at 11 bases. Losses at the gene ends were 3 bases for V and 6 bases for J; bases not matched to a gene: 2. The CDR3 runs to 14 residues. CDR1 SGDLS and CDR2 YYNGEE come from the germline V gene. The CDR3, as DNA: TGTGCCAGCAGCGGACTAGCGGGGCCCAATGAGCAGTTCTTC. Amino acids: CASSGLAGPNEQFF.

The CDR3 region has the DNA TGTGCCAGCAGCCCTGGCGGGAGGGTTACAGATACGCAGTATTTT. It is translated as CASSPGGRVTDTQYF. J is TRBJ2-3 and V is TRBV28, with TRBD2 matching over 9 bases. This CDR3 has 15 amino acids. After removal of 6 bases from V and 3 bases from J, the junction contained 7 bases not matched to a gene. CDR1 and CDR2 from the germline V gene are MDHEN and SYDVKM.

The chain combines TRBV13 with TRBJ2-7, with 7 bases fitting TRBD1. CDR3 size: 14 residues. Per the germline V gene, CDR1 is PRHDT and CDR2 is FYEKMQ (reference sequence). The V gene end was trimmed by 5 bases and the J gene end by 5 bases; junction bases not matched to a gene: 9. The CDR3 coding sequence is TGTGCCAGCAGCCATAACCGGGACAGCGACGAGCAGTACTTC. The encoded protein is CASSHNRDSDEQYF.

This clone occurred a few times. The V call is TRBV4-3, the J call TRBJ1-1, with TRBD1 identical over 7 bases. The CDR3 consists of 21 residues. From germline, CDR1 is LGHNA and CDR2 YSLEER. V lost 0 bases, J lost 5 bases, and 24 bases stayed unmatched. In DNA form, the CDR3 reads TGCGCCAGCAGCCAAGAATTTTTTGCGCCACGGAACAGGGGAGAGAGGACTGAAGCTTTCTTT. Protein: CASSQEFFAPRNRGERTEAFF.